The 29 T cell receptor beta chains below all came from one sample that was sequenced in a study of shared clonotypes between healthy human individuals. Here immunoSEQ multiplex PCR was the method, and the copy in TCRdb shows in-frame clones only, minus some. The sample has over a million clones, roughly 74% seen once. Material for sequencing was memory CD4+ T cells from PBMCs. Subset given: CD45RA-negative fraction. These receptors were obtained from a man between 18 and 35 years old in good health. Some clones in this sample may be carry-over from other donors' samples.

The V and J genes are TRBV28 and TRBJ1-5; D gene unclear. Trimming took 5 bases from V and 10 from J, leaving 12 bases between them. The germline V gene encodes CDR1 MDHEN and CDR2 SYDVKM. The CDR3 is 12 residues long. The CDR3 DNA reads as TGTGCCAGCAGTATCCCGGTGGGACCCCAGCATTTT. Its protein is CASSIPVGPQHF.

Details on this clone: A much larger clone lies one base from this, so it may be a read error. This chain connects TRBV4-2 to TRBJ1-2; possible D gene TRBD1, 6 bases. Trimming took 0 bases from V and 5 from J, leaving 10 bases between them. Germline V gene lookup returns CDR1 LGHNA and CDR2 YNFKEQ. This CDR3 has 14 residues. DNA for the CDR3: TGTGCCAGCAGCCAAGATCTGGACAGTTATGGCTACACCTTC. Its protein is CASSQDLDSYGYTF.

This rearrangement joins TRBV18 to TRBJ1-2; TRBD1 is a possible D gene (6 bases). The germline V gene has CDR1 KGHSH and CDR2 LQKENI. V dropped 1 base and J dropped 5 bases, with 14 bases sitting between them. This CDR3 region has 15 residues. For the CDR3, the DNA is TGTGCCAGCTCACCACGCGCAGGGGAGTGGTATGGCTACACCTTC. Its translation: CASSPRAGEWYGYTF.

This chain links TRBV19 with TRBJ2-1, with D perhaps matching TRBD1 or TRBD2 (5 bases each). The V gene's germline CDR1 is LNHDA and CDR2 SQIVND (reference sequence). There are 15 residues in the CDR3. Trimming took off 5 bases at V and 10 bases at J, with 21 bases between the two ends. CDR3: CASSPRHSRGEEQFF. In nucleotides, the CDR3 is TGTGCCAGTAGTCCCCGTCACAGCCGGGGCGAAGAGCAGTTCTTC.

This clone was observed a few times. V usage is TRBV7-9 and J usage is TRBJ1-1; possible D gene TRBD1, 6 bases. With 4 bases removed from V and 0 bases from J, the gap between germline ends came to 15 bases. Germline V gene lookup returns CDR1 SEHNR and CDR2 FQNEAQ (reference sequence). The CDR3 is 16 amino acids. CDR3 DNA: TGTGCCAGCAGCTCAAGAAGGACAGCCGTGAACACTGAAGCTTTCTTT. Translated, it gives CASSSRRTAVNTEAFF.

This chain uses TRBV7-8 with TRBJ1-5; 12 nucleotides align to TRBD1. Germline V gives CDR1 SGHVS, CDR2 FQNEAQ. This CDR3 is built from 19 residues. J gave up 1 base and V 3 bases, and 10 bases lay outside the gene matches. The CDR3 bases are TGTGCCAGCAGCTTTTTTGGGACAGGGGGCAAATGGAGCAATCAGCCCCAGCATTTT. It is translated as CASSFFGTGGKWSNQPQHF.

This rearrangement joins TRBV4-2 to TRBJ2-4; tentative D call: TRBD1 (6 bases). CDR3 length: 17 amino acids. V was cut by 5 bases and J by 0 bases, with 17 bases left in between. The germline gives CDR1 LGHNA, CDR2 YNFKEQ. The CDR3 is CASSERGTGLAKNIQYF. CDR3 sequence (DNA): TGTGCCAGCAGCGAGAGGGGGACGGGATTAGCCAAAAACATTCAGTACTTC.

This clone was counted at least ten times. The rearrangement joins TRBV30 to TRBJ2-7; 11 bases agree with TRBD2. With 2 bases clipped from V and 3 bases from J, the junction kept 6 bases outside the gene matches. The CDR3 consists of 15 residues. Per germline, CDR1 GTSNPN and CDR2 SVGIG (reference sequence). Here the CDR3 reads CAWSRLSGRGYEQYF. CDR3 bases: TGTGCCTGGAGTCGACTTAGCGGGAGGGGCTACGAGCAGTACTTC.

The J gene is TRBJ2-7, the V gene TRBV30; D is ambiguous. V was shortened by 2 bases and J by 9 bases, with 11 bases between the two germline ends. Germline CDR1 GTSNPN, CDR2 SVGIG (reference sequence). CDR3 size: 11 residues. The CDR3 sequence is CAWSSPIGQYF. CDR3 in DNA: TGTGCCTGGAGTTCACCTATCGGGCAGTACTTC.

J is TRBJ2-3 and V is TRBV27; 8 nucleotides align to TRBD2. The germline V gene encodes CDR1 MNHEY and CDR2 SMNVEV (reference sequence). J was trimmed by 0 bases and V by 3 bases; bases with no gene match: 11. This CDR3 is 18 amino acids long. This chain's CDR3 is CASSFLLAGGQSTDTQYF. In nucleotides, the CDR3 is TGTGCCAGCAGTTTTCTCTTGGCGGGAGGCCAAAGCACAGATACGCAGTATTTT.

This chain links TRBV18 with TRBJ1-1; D is uncertain. The germline V gene encodes CDR1 KGHSH and CDR2 LQKENI. This CDR3 has 15 residues. Trimming pared 5 bases from V and 5 bases from J, leaving 18 bases between. The CDR3 region is CASSADGNGVTEAFF. In DNA form, the CDR3 reads TGTGCCAGCTCAGCGGACGGGAATGGGGTAACTGAAGCTTTCTTT. Complete variable domain (other parts from reference TRBV18 and TRBJ1-1): NAGVMQNPRHLVRRRGQEARLRCSPMKGHSHVYWYRQLPEEGLKFMVYLQKENIIDESGMPKERFSAEFPKEGPSILRIQQVVRGDSAAYFCASSADGNGVTEAFFGQGTRLTVV.

This chain uses TRBV19 with TRBJ1-1; D is perhaps TRBD1 (5 bases). The CDR3 totals 15 residues. Trimming took 5 bases from V and 4 from J, leaving 17 bases between them. Germline V lookup: CDR1 LNHDA, CDR2 SQIVND (reference sequence). The CDR3 nucleotides read TGTGCCAGTAGTCCGCCCGGGACCTGGGGCACTGAAGCTTTCTTT. Translation: CASSPPGTWGTEAFF.

In this sample, this clone turned up once. The chain carries TRBV7-3 and TRBJ2-1; D is perhaps TRBD2 (6 bases). This CDR3 is 12 amino acids long. Germline values: CDR1 SGHTA, CDR2 FQGTGA. Between the trimmed V and J ends, which lost 2 bases and 16 bases, there was a span of 15 bases. The CDR3 DNA reads TGTGCCAGCAGCTTACTCGGGAGTGAGACTTTCTTC. This encodes CASSLLGSETFF.

The chain carries TRBV5-4 and TRBJ1-5; D gene unclear. Germline CDR1 and CDR2: SGHNT and YYREEE (reference sequence). V was pared by 0 bases and J by 7 bases, with 11 bases between. This CDR3 is 14 amino acids long. In DNA form, the CDR3 reads TGTGCCAGCAGCTTGGGGGGTGAGGGACAGCCCCAGCATTTT. Amino acids: CASSLGGEGQPQHF.

V is TRBV5-8 and J is TRBJ2-2; TRBD2 is a possible D gene (5 bases). Deletions cut 6 bases from V and 4 bases from J, with 16 bases between. CDR1 and CDR2 from the germline V gene are SGHTS and YDEGEE. The CDR3 contains 15 residues. The CDR3 reads CASMRVPEGTGELFF. CDR3 sequence (DNA): TGTGCCAGCATGCGGGTCCCCGAGGGCACCGGGGAGCTGTTTTTT.

This clone was seen only once. CDR3 DNA sequence: TGTGCCAGCAGCCCACAGGGGGCGAGGGGCTACACCTTC. This sequence encodes CASSPQGARGYTF. The chain is built from TRBV28 and TRBJ1-2; 9 nucleotides agree with TRBD1. CDR3 length: 13 amino acids. Germline V lookup: CDR1 MDHEN, CDR2 SYDVKM. V lost 6 bases to trimming and J lost 8 bases; unmatched junction nucleotides: 7.

This chain links TRBV10-2 with TRBJ1-5; 9 bases are a match to TRBD1. Trimming at V came to 5 bases and at J to 4 bases, leaving 6 bases not matched to a gene. Germline V gene lookup returns CDR1 WSHSY and CDR2 SAAADI. The length of the CDR3 is 15 residues. CDR3 protein: CASSTGQGINQPQHF. The CDR3, as DNA: TGCGCCAGCAGTACTGGACAGGGGATTAATCAGCCCCAGCATTTT.

This clone was recorded once. V gene TRBV11-2 combines with J gene TRBJ2-1, with 7 bases fitting TRBD2. This CDR3 has 14 residues. Germline V gives CDR1 SGHAT, CDR2 FQNNGV. The V and J ends lost 6 bases and 3 bases, in that order; junction bases with no gene match: 5. The CDR3 here is CASSYLADYNEQFF. The CDR3 bases are TGTGCCAGCAGTTACCTAGCGGACTACAATGAGCAGTTCTTC.

This clone was found a few times. The chain links TRBV28 to TRBJ2-3; either TRBD1 or TRBD2 may fit D (7 bases each). V lost 3 bases and J lost 1, with 35 bases in between. There are 23 residues in the CDR3. Germline CDR1 reads MDHEN; CDR2 reads SYDVKM. The CDR3 sequence: CASSLNVVKPRQGGVHGTDTQYF. The DNA for the CDR3 is TGTGCCAGCAGTTTGAACGTAGTAAAACCTCGACAGGGAGGGGTCCATGGCACAGATACGCAGTATTTT.

V is TRBV30 and J is TRBJ2-1; 9 bases are a match to TRBD2. The V and J ends lost 8 bases and 5 bases, in that order; junction bases with no gene match: 10. The length of the CDR3 is 14 residues. Germline loops: CDR1 GTSNPN, CDR2 SVGIG (reference sequence). The CDR3 nucleotides are TGTGCCCGCGGTAGCGGGAGAGGCGACAATGAGCAGTTCTTC. This sequence encodes CARGSGRGDNEQFF.

The gene calls are TRBV19 and TRBJ2-1; 10 bases match TRBD2. The CDR3 is 19 amino acids. The V segment lost 3 bases and the J segment 3 bases; nucleotides outside the gene matches: 14. CDR1 is LNHDA and CDR2 is SQIVND in the germline V gene (reference sequence). The CDR3 sequence is CASSILVSGRPSYYNEQFF. The CDR3, as DNA: TGTGCCAGTAGTATCCTGGTTAGCGGGAGGCCTTCCTACTACAATGAGCAGTTCTTC.

In its sample, this clone was seen a few times. This chain links TRBV7-6 with TRBJ1-2, with a weak D call TRBD1 (5 bases). CDR3 length equals 14 residues. Trimming shortened V by 1 base and J by 6 bases, and 12 bases separated the two germline ends. Germline V gives CDR1 SGHVS, CDR2 FNYEAQ. The CDR3 sequence is CASSLGPGRDGYTF. The DNA of the CDR3 is TGTGCCAGCAGCTTAGGGCCAGGGAGGGATGGCTACACCTTC.

As concerns this clone: This CDR3 is also generated by other DNA sequences in the sample. The chain joins TRBV19 to TRBJ2-5, with no clear D. CDR1 and CDR2 from the germline V gene are LNHDA and SQIVND (reference sequence). Trimming took 3 bases from V and 4 from J, leaving 3 bases between them. The length of the CDR3 is 11 residues. Here the CDR3 reads CASSIRETQYF. In DNA form, the CDR3 reads TGTGCCAGTAGTATTCGAGAGACCCAGTACTTC.

This chain links TRBV15 with TRBJ2-7; D possibly uses TRBD1 or TRBD2 (5 bases each). The germline V and J ends were trimmed by 5 bases and 2 bases, with 19 bases remaining between them. The CDR3 is made up of 16 amino acids. Germline CDR1 LNHNV, CDR2 YYDKDF (reference sequence). The CDR3 DNA reads as TGTGCCACCAGCGCTACCCTTCGGGACGGGGCCTACGAGCAGTACTTC. Its protein product is CATSATLRDGAYEQYF. The entire variable domain, with the rest obtained from reference TRBV15 and TRBJ2-7, is as follows: DAMVIQNPRYQVTQFGKPVTLSCSQTLNHNVMYWYQQKSSQAPKLLFHYYDKDFNNEADTPDNFQSRRPNTSFCFLDIRSPGLGDTAMYLCATSATLRDGAYEQYFGPGTRLTVT.

The chain's CDR3 is CASSPRQGGTEAFF. The CDR3 nucleotides read TGTGCCAGCAGTCCGAGACAGGGGGGGACTGAAGCTTTCTTT. The chain is built from TRBV6-5 and TRBJ1-1; 9 nucleotides agree with TRBD1. After removal of 5 bases from V and 5 bases from J, the junction contained 6 bases not matched to a gene. The CDR3 runs 14 residues. The germline V gene encodes CDR1 MNHEY and CDR2 SVGAGI.

Worth noting for this clone: This sequence is one base from a far larger clone and is likely a read error. CDR3 in DNA: TGTGCCAGCAGCGTGGGGAACACTGAAGCTTTCTTT. Translating gives CASSVGNTEAFF. The V gene is TRBV7-3, the J gene TRBJ1-1; D uncertain. The V and J ends lost 5 bases and 1 base respectively, with 5 bases between them. Germline V gives CDR1 SGHTA, CDR2 FQGTGA. This CDR3 is 12 amino acids long.

The chain recombines TRBV5-1 with TRBJ2-5; a weak D match, TRBD2 (6 bases). The CDR3 runs 11 residues. V lost 4 bases and J lost 9, with 10 bases in between. CDR1 and CDR2 from the germline V gene are SGHRS and YFSETQ. The CDR3 nucleotides read TGCGCCAGCAGCCGGCCGGGGGCCCAGTACTTC. Translating gives CASSRPGAQYF.

In the case of this clone: This may stem from a read error, because a much larger clone lies one nucleotide away. The chain is built from TRBV4-3 and TRBJ2-7, with TRBD2 identical over 9 bases. Germline V gene data show CDR1 as LGHNA and CDR2 as YSLEER. CDR3 length: 15 amino acids. This CDR3 is CASSQNSGSSYEQHF. Here the CDR3 DNA reads TGCGCCAGCAGCCAGAATAGCGGGAGCTCCTACGAGCAGCACTTC.

The rearrangement joins TRBV28 to TRBJ2-5, with D possibly matching TRBD2 (5 bases). CDR3 size: 13 residues. Deletions cut 1 base from V and 7 bases from J, with 10 bases between. Looked up from germline, CDR1 is MDHEN and CDR2 is SYDVKM. The CDR3 loop is CASSLSSAGTQYF. In DNA, the CDR3 is TGTGCCAGCAGTTTATCCTCGGCGGGGACCCAGTACTTC.